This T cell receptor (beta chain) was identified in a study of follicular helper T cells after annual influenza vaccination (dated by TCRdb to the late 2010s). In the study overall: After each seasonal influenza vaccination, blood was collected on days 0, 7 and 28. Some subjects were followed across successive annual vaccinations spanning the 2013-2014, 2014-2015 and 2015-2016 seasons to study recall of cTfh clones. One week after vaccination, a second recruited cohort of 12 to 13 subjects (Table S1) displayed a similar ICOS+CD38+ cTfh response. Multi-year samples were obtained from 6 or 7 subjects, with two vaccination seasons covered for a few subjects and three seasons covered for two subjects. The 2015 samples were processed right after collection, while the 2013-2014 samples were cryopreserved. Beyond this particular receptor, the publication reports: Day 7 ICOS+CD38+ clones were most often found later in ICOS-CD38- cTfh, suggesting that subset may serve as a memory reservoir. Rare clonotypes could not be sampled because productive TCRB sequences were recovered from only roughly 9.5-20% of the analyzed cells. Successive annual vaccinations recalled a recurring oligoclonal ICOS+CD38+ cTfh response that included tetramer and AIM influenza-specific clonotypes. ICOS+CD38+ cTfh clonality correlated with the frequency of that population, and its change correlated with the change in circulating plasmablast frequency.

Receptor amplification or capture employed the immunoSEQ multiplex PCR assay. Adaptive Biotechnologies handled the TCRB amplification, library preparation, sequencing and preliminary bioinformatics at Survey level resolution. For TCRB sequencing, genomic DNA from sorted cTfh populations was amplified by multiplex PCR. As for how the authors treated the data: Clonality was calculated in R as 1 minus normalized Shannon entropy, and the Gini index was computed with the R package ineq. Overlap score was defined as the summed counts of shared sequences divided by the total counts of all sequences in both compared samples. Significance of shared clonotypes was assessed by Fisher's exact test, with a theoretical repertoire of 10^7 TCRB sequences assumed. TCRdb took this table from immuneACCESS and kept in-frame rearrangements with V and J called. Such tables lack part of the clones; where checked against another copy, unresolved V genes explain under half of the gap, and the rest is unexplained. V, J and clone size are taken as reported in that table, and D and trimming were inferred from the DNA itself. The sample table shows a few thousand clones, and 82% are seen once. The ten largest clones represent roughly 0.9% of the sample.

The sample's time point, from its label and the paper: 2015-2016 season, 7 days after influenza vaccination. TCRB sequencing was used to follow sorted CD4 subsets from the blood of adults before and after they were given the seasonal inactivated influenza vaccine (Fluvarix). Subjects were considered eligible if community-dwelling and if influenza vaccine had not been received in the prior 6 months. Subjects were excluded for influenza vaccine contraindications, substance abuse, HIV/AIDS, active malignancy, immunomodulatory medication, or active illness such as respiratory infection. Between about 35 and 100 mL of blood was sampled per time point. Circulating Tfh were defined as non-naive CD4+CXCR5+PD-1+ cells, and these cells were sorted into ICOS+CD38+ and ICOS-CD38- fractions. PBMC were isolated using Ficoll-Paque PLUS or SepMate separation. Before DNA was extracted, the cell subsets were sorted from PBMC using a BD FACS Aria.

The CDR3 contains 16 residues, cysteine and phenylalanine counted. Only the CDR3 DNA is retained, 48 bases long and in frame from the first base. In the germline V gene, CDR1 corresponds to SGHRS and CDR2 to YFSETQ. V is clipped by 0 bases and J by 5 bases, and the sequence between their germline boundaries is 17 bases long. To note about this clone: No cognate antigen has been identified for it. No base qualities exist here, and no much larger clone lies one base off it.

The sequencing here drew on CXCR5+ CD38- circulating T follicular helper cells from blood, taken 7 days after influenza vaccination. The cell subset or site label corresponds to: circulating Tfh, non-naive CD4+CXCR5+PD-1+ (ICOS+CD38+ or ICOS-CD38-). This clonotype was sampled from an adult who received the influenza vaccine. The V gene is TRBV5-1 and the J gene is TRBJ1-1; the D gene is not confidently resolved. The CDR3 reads CASSLGTLGVRTEAFF. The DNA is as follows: TGCGCCAGCAGCTTGGGTACTCTCGGGGTTCGGACTGAAGCTTTCTTT.